Here is one T cell receptor (beta chain) with its context. Its specific antigen is unknown. No much larger clone is present one base from it, and per-base qualities are unavailable. One collaborating source in Seattle enrolled patients while the patients were actively infected and followed the patients over time throughout the course of disease. Whole blood was collected in K2EDTA tubes by collaborating institutions according to the institutions' own protocols. Collaborator samples were shipped for TCRbeta analysis as frozen whole blood, isolated PBMCs, or DNA extracted from either sample type. The sample comes from a study of blood T cell repertoires in COVID-19 (dated by TCRdb to 2019 to 2021). About the study as a whole: Collaborator samples came from the United States, Italy and Spain and covered acute and convalescent phases of COVID-19. Nearly every sample came with metadata listing a de-identified subject ID, COVID-19 status, age in years and sex. The material from the prospective study consisted of cDNA or gDNA derived from T cells, B-cell-depleted T cells, or PBMCs. The dataset comprised deeply sampled blood TCRbeta repertoires from subjects exposed to, actively infected with, or recovered from COVID-19. The samples were drawn from the first 160 participants of the ongoing ImmuneRACE study and from 950 to 1,500 subjects provided by 6 global collaborators. The repertoires were made available in a free public database intended to serve as a resource for research on the immune response to SARS-CoV-2. Where available, HLA class I and class II types were taken from metadata supplied by the sample provider and were not determined by assay-based typing. Paper-wide results and their limitations: The quantity of clinical and demographic metadata differed by source and by participant and was supplied without curation.

The CDR3 numbers 19 residues from cysteine through phenylalanine. The entry retains the CDR3 DNA only, 57 bases that are in frame from base 1. V loses 5 bases of germline sequence and J loses 4 bases, and the interval between the two ends is 29 bases. The germline V gene yields MDHEN for CDR1 and SYDVKM for CDR2. TCRbeta CDR3 regions were amplified from genomic DNA using the immunoSEQ Assay, a bias-controlled multiplex PCR. In the source study's methods: Nucleated cell counts per sample were estimated from amplification of reference gene primers within the assay. To quantify the absolute abundance of each unique TCRbeta CDR3 rearrangement, sequence reads were collapsed and filtered. Productive Simpson clonality was computed per sample as the square root of Simpson's diversity index over productive rearrangements. The clones in this table, taken by TCRdb from immuneACCESS, are in-frame only. Not every clone is retained; where verified, under half of the shortfall comes from an unresolved V gene, and the cause of the rest is unknown. V and J calls and clone size are as listed in that table; D and trimming were resolved from the DNA. A total of approximately 350,000 clones appear in this sample, roughly 86% of them only once. The biggest ten clones account for roughly 6.6% of the sample.

The receptor chain draws on TRBV28 and TRBJ1-2; D gene: possibly TRBD1, on 6 matching bases. The TCR was taken from a woman in her 70s with COVID-19, enrolled during active disease. The sample taken for sequencing was peripheral blood. The DNA sequence follows: TGTGCCAGCAGTGGCCAGAGTAGGGGGAATTATTTGGCGGGCTATGGCTACACCTTC. This translates into CASSGQSRGNYLAGYGYTF.